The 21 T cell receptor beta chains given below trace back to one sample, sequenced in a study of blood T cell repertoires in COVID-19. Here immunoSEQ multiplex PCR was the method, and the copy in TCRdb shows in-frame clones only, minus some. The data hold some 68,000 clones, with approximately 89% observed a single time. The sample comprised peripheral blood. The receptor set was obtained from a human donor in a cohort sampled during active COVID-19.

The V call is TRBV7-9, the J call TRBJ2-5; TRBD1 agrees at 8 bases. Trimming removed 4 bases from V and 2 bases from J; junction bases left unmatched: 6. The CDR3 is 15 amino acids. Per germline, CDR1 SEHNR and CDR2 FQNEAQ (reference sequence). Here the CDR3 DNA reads TGTGCCAGCAGCTCGGACAGGGCCATACAAGAGACCCAGTACTTC. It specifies CASSSDRAIQETQYF.

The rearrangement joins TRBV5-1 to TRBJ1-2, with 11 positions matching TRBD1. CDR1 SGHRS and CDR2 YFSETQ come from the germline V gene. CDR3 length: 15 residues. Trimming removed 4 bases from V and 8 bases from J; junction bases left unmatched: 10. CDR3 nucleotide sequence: TGCGCCAGCAGCGGACAGGACAGGGGGCAAGGAGGCTACACCTTC. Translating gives CASSGQDRGQGGYTF.

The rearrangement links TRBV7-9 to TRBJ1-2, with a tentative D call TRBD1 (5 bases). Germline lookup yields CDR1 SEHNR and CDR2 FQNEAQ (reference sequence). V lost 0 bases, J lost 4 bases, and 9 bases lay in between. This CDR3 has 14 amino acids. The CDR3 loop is CASSLAQGSYGYTF. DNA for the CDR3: TGTGCCAGCAGCTTAGCTCAGGGTTCCTATGGCTACACCTTC.

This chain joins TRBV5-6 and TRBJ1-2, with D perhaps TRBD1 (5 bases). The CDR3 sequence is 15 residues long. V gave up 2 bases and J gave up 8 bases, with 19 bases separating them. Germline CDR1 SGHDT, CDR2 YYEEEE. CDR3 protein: CASSFTGAQRVGYTF. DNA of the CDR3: TGTGCCAGCAGCTTCACTGGGGCGCAGAGAGTGGGCTACACCTTC.

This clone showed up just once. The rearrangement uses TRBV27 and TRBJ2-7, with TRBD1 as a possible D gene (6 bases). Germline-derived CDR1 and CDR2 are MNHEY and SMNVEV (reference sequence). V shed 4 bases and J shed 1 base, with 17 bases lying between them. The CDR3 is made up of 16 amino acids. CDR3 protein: CASSSIAGTPSYEQYF. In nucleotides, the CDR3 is TGTGCCAGCAGTTCCATCGCCGGGACACCTTCCTACGAGCAGTACTTC.

The CDR3 DNA reads TGTGCCAGCAGTTCGGGGACACCCTTAAGGGGGGGTCAGCCCCAGCATTTT. As protein: CASSSGTPLRGGQPQHF. The V and J genes are TRBV28 and TRBJ1-5; a possible D gene is TRBD1 (6 bases). V lost 4 bases and J 6 bases, leaving 22 bases between the germline ends. This CDR3 spans 17 amino acids. CDR1 is MDHEN, CDR2 SYDVKM, per germline.

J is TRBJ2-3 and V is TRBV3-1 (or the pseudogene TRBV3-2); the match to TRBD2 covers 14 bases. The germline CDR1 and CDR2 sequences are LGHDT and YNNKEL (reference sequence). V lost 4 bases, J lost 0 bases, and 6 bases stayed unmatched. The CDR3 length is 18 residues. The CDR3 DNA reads TGTGCCAGCAGCCTGGGACTAGCGGGGGCTTCTAGCACAGATACGCAGTATTTT. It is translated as CASSLGLAGASSTDTQYF.

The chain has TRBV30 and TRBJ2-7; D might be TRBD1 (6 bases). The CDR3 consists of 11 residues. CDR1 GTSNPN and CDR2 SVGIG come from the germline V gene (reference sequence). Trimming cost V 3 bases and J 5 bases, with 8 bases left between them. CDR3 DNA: TGTGCCTGGAGCCACAGGGACGAGCAGTACTTC. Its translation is CAWSHRDEQYF. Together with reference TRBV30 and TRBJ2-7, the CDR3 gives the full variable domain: SQTIHQWPATLVQPVGSPLSLECTVEGTSNPNLYWYRQAAGRGLQLLFYSVGIGQISSEVPQNLSASRPQDRQFILSSKKLLLSDSGFYLCAWSHRDEQYFGPGTRLTVT.

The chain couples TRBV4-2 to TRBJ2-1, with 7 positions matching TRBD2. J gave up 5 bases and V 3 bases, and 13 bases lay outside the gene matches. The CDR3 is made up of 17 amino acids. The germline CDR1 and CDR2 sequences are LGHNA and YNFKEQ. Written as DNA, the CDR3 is TGTGCCAGCAGCCAGTGGGTACTAGCGAGCAGGCACAATGAGCAGTTCTTC. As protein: CASSQWVLASRHNEQFF.

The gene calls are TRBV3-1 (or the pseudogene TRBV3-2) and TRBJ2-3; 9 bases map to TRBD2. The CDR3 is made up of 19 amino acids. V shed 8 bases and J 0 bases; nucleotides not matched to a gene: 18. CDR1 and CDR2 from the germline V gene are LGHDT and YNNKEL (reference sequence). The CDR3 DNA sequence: TGTGCCAGCGAGAATTGGGCTAGCGGGGTAGAATCTAGCACAGATACGCAGTATTTT. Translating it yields CASENWASGVESSTDTQYF.

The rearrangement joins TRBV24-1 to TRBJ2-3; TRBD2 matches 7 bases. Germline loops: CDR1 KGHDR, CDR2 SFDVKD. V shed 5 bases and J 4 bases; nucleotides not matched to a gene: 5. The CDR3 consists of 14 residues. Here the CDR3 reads CATSGRGVSDTQYF. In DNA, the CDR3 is TGTGCCACCAGTGGACGGGGGGTATCAGATACGCAGTATTTT.

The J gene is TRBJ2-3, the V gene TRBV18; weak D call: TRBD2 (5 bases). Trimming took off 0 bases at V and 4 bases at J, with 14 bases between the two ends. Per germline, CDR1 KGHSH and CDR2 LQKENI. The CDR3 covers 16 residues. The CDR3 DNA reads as TGTGCCAGCTCACCACCTAGCCTAGCTTCGGCAGATACGCAGTATTTT. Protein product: CASSPPSLASADTQYF.

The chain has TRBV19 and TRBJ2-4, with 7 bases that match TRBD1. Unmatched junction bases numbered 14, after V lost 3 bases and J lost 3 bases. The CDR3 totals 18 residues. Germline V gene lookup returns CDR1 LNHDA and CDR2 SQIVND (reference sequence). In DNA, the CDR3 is TGTGCCAGTAGTATCTGTAACAGGGGAGTCGAGGTCAAAAACATTCAGTACTTC. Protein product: CASSICNRGVEVKNIQYF. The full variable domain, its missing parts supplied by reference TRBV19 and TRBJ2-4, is DGGITQSPKYLFRKEGQNVTLSCEQNLNHDAMYWYRQDPGQGLRLIYYSQIVNDFQKGDIAEGYSVSREKKESFPLTVTSAQKNPTAFYLCASSICNRGVEVKNIQYFGAGTRLSVL.

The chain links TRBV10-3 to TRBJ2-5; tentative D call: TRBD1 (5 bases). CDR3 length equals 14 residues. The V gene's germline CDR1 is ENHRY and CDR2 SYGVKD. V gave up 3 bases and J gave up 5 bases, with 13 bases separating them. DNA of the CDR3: TGTGCCATCAGTGATATGGTCAGGGCCGAGACCCAGTACTTC. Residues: CAISDMVRAETQYF.

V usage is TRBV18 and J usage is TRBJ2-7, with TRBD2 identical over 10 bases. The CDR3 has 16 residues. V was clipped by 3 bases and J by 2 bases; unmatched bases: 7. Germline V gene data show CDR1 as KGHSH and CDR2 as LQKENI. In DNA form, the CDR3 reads TGTGCCAGCTCACCCCTAGGACTAGCGGAGGCCTACGAGCAGTACTTC. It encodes CASSPLGLAEAYEQYF.

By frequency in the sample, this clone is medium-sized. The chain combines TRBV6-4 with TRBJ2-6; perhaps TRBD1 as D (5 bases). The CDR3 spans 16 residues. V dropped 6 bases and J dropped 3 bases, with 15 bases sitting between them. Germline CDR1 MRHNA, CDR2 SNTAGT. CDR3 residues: CASSLQASDGANVLTF. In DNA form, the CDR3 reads TGTGCCAGCAGCCTACAGGCTTCTGATGGGGCCAACGTCCTGACTTTC.

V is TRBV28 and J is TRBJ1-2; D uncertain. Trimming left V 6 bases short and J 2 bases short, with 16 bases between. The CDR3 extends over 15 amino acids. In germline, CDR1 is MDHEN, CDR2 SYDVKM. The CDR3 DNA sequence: TGTGCCAGCAGAGACCGCGGGAACACCAACTATGGCTACACCTTC. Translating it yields CASRDRGNTNYGYTF.

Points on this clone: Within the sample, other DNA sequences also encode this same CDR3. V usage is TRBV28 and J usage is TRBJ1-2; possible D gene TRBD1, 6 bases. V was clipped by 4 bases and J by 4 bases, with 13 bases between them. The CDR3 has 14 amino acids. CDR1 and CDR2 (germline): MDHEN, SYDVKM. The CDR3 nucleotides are TGTGCCAGCAGTTCGCGAGGGGGTGTCTATGGCTACACCTTC. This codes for CASSSRGGVYGYTF.

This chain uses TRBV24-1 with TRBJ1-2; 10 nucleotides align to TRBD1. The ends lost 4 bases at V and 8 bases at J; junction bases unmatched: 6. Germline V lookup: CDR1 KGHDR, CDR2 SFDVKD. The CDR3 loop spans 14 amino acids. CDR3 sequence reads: CATSDLGQGRGYTF. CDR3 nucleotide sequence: TGTGCCACCAGTGACCTGGGACAGGGGCGGGGCTACACCTTC.

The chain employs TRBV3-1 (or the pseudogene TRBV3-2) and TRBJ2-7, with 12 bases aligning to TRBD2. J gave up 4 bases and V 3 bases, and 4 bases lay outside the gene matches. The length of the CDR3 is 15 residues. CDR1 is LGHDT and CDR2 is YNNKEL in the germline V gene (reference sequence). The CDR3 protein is CASSQTSGRIYEQYF. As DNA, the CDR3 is TGTGCCAGCAGCCAGACTAGCGGGAGAATATACGAGCAGTACTTC.

In nucleotides, the CDR3 is TGTGCCAGCTCACCAAGACAGGGGGGTTCCTCTGGGGCCAACGTCCTGACTTTC. Protein sequence: CASSPRQGGSSGANVLTF. J is TRBJ2-6 and V is TRBV18, with 9 bases lining up with TRBD1. The trim removed 2 bases at V and 0 bases at J, leaving 5 bases unmatched. Germline CDR1 reads KGHSH; CDR2 reads LQKENI. CDR3 size: 18 residues.